This T cell receptor (beta chain) originates from a study of cytomegalovirus exposure and HLA in healthy donors. Samples came from healthy bone marrow donors. Overall study findings and caveats: Information on immune exposure was restricted to one variable (CMV serostatus).

Primers: 60 Vbeta forward and 13 Jbeta reverse. Measured with immunoSEQ multiplex PCR; TCRdb has only the in-frame clones, and not every one. The sample lists some 120,000 clones, around 80% occurring once. The trim removed 6 bases at V and 1 base at J, leaving 4 bases unmatched. Germline V gives CDR1 PRHDT, CDR2 FYEKMQ (reference sequence). This CDR3 has 15 amino acids. This clone has a single count. Antigen: not known. This TCR derives from a woman aged 18-35 years in good health and CMV-seropositive. V gene TRBV13 combines with J gene TRBJ2-2, with 8 bases lining up with TRBD2. The specimen was PBMCs. CDR3 nucleotide sequence: TGTGCCAGCAGTCCCGGGACTAGGAACACCGGGGAGCTGTTTTTT. This sequence encodes CASSPGTRNTGELFF.